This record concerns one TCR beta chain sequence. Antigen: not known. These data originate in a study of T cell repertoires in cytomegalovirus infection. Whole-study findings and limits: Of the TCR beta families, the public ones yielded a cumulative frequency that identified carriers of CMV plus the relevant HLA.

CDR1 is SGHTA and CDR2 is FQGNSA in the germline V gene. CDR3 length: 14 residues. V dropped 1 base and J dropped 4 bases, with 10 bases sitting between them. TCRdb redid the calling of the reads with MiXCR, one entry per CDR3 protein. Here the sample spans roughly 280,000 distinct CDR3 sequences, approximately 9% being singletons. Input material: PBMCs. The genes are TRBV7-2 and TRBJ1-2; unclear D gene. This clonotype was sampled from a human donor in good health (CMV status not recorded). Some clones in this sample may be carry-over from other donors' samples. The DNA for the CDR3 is TGTGCCAGCAGCTTAGGTCCGGTTCCCTATGGCTACACCTTC. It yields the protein CASSLGPVPYGYTF.